The next 17 T cell receptor beta chains were all read from a single sample in a study of T cells in Graves' hyperthyroidism and ophthalmopathy. Amplification targeted TCR beta CDR3 regions from RNA transcripts. Carried out on the TCR CDR3, a first-round RT-PCR used the HTBI primer set. TCRdb reanalysed the multiplex PCR reads using MiXCR and keeps one entry per CDR3 protein. The table shows nearly 600,000 distinct CDR3 sequences, with around 14% occurring only once. Sequenced input: blood. These receptors came from a young woman with Graves' ophthalmopathy.

This clonotype was seen ten or more times. The chain joins TRBV10-3 to TRBJ2-7; 8 bases line up with TRBD1. The germline gives CDR1 ENHRY, CDR2 SYGVKD. The V segment lost 0 bases and the J segment 7 bases; nucleotides outside the gene matches: 8. CDR3 size: 15 residues. The CDR3 sequence is CAISESSQGAREQYF. The CDR3 nucleotides are TGTGCCATCAGTGAGTCGAGCCAGGGGGCGAGGGAGCAGTACTTC.

This clonotype was seen ten or more times. The chain joins TRBV28 to TRBJ2-5, with 10 positions matching TRBD1. With 6 bases clipped from V and 2 bases from J, the junction kept 6 bases outside the gene matches. CDR1 is MDHEN and CDR2 is SYDVKM in the germline V gene. This CDR3 is 15 amino acids long. DNA of the CDR3: TGTGCCAGCAGCCGCGACAGGGGGCTTCAAGAGACCCAGTACTTC. It translates to CASSRDRGLQETQYF.

The V and J genes are TRBV9 and TRBJ2-7; the match to TRBD2 covers 14 bases. The CDR3 contains 17 residues. The junction had 6 bases not matched to a gene; V was cut back by 0 bases and J by 4 bases. Per the germline V gene, CDR1 is SGDLS and CDR2 is YYNGEE. The CDR3 loop reads CASSVGAGTSGSYEQYF. The CDR3 bases are TGTGCCAGCAGCGTAGGGGCAGGGACTAGCGGGAGTTACGAGCAGTACTTC. The full variable domain, completed using reference TRBV9 and TRBJ2-7, is DSGVTQTPKHLITATGQRVTLRCSPRSGDLSVYWYQQSLDQGLQFLIQYYNGEERAKGNILERFSAQQFPDLHSELNLSSLELGDSALYFCASSVGAGTSGSYEQYFGPGTRLTVT.

CDR3 bases: TGTGCCAGCGGCCTCCGACGGATTAACACTGAAGCTTTCTTT. Translation: CASGLRRINTEAFF. The V call is TRBV28, the J call TRBJ1-1; D not resolved. CDR3 length: 14 amino acids. Germline values: CDR1 MDHEN, CDR2 SYDVKM. V dropped 8 bases and J dropped 2 bases, with 15 bases sitting between them.

The genes are TRBV5-1 and TRBJ2-5; a weak D match, TRBD2 (6 bases). CDR3 length equals 16 residues. V was pared by 0 bases and J by 1 base, with 13 bases between. Germline-derived CDR1 and CDR2 are SGHRS and YFSETQ. The CDR3 region is CASSLGLGGPQETQYF. The CDR3 region has the DNA TGCGCCAGCAGCTTGGGTTTGGGAGGTCCCCAAGAGACCCAGTACTTC. Variable domain in full (rest from reference TRBV5-1 and TRBJ2-5): KAGVTQTPRYLIKTRGQQVTLSCSPISGHRSVSWYQQTPGQGLQFLFEYFSETQRNKGNFPGRFSGRQFSNSRSEMNVSTLELGDSALYLCASSLGLGGPQETQYFGPGTRLLVL.

Many counts were recorded for this clonotype. The chain is built from TRBV28 and TRBJ1-6, with TRBD1 matching 7 bases. With V trimmed by 5 bases and J by 10 bases, 8 bases remained unmatched. The CDR3 has 14 residues. Germline V CDR1 and CDR2: MDHEN, SYDVKM. In DNA, the CDR3 is TGTGCCAGCAGTGCAACAGGGGCATGGTCACCCCTCCACTTT. Residues: CASSATGAWSPLHF.

This clonotype has ten or more counts. This chain links TRBV5-1 with TRBJ2-1; 7 nucleotides agree with TRBD2. The germline gives CDR1 SGHRS, CDR2 YFSETQ. The trim removed 3 bases at V and 9 bases at J, leaving 15 bases unmatched. The CDR3 is 16 amino acids. CDR3 nucleotides: TGCGCCAGCAGCTCCAAAAGCGCGGCCGGGGGGTGTGAGCAGTTCTTC. It encodes CASSSKSAAGGCEQFF.

This clonotype was counted at least ten times. DNA for the CDR3: TGTGCCAGCAGCTTAGGGGGACTAGCTACAAACGAGCAGTACTTC. It codes for CASSLGGLATNEQYF. The chain is built from TRBV11-2 and TRBJ2-7, with TRBD2 identical over 9 bases. CDR3 size: 15 residues. The germline CDR1 and CDR2 sequences are SGHAT and FQNNGV. V lost 1 base to trimming and J lost 5 bases; unmatched junction nucleotides: 6.

This chain connects TRBV4-1 to TRBJ1-6; D not certain. V lost 3 bases and J lost 9, with 9 bases in between. CDR1 MGHRA and CDR2 YSYEKL come from the germline V gene. The CDR3 consists of 13 residues. CDR3 coding DNA: TGCGCCAGCAGCCAGGCCCGGGGTTCACCCCTCCACTTT. Translating gives CASSQARGSPLHF.

The chain joins TRBV19 to TRBJ1-2; D remains ambiguous. Germline values: CDR1 LNHDA, CDR2 SQIVND (reference sequence). V lost 7 bases to trimming and J lost 8 bases, with 17 bases between them. This CDR3 comprises 13 residues. CDR3 residues: CASTIGSFGGYTF. CDR3 sequence (DNA): TGTGCCAGTACCATCGGGTCCTTCGGGGGCTACACCTTC.

This clonotype turned up a few times. This sequence joins TRBV5-6 and TRBJ1-1, with a tentative D call TRBD1 (5 bases). V lost 3 bases and J 0 bases, leaving 21 bases between the germline ends. The CDR3 has 18 residues. Germline CDR1 is SGHDT and CDR2 is YYEEEE. CDR3 bases: TGTGCCAGCAGCTCCGGAACAGGTTGGGGGACCATGAACACTGAAGCTTTCTTT. Protein sequence: CASSSGTGWGTMNTEAFF.

To note about this clonotype: One end of the junction is discordant with germline, which a read error may explain. This sequence joins TRBV14 and TRBJ2-3; 11 bases agree with TRBD2. The CDR3 sequence is 19 residues long. Germline loops: CDR1 SGHDN, CDR2 FVKESK. This CDR3 reads CASSQGLAGRMLGTDTRYF. DNA of the CDR3: TGTGCCAGCAGCCAAGGACTAGCGGGACGAATGCTAGGCACAGATACGCGGTATTTT. The whole variable domain, remainder taken from reference TRBV14 and TRBJ2-3, is EAGVTQFPSHSVIEKGQTVTLRCDPISGHDNLYWYRRVMGKEIKFLLHFVKESKQDESGMPNNRFLAERTGGTYSTLKVQPAELEDSGVYFCASSQGLAGRMLGTDTRYFGPGTRLTVL.

This clonotype was recorded many times. The rearrangement joins TRBV3-1 to TRBJ2-3; 9 nucleotides line up with TRBD2. The CDR3 runs 16 residues. Germline CDR1 reads LGHDT; CDR2 reads YNNKEL (reference sequence). Losses at the gene ends were 0 bases for V and 3 bases for J; bases not matched to a gene: 4. The CDR3 DNA sequence: TGTGCCAGCAGCCAAGATATAGCGGGAGCAACAGATACGCAGTATTTT. Amino acid sequence: CASSQDIAGATDTQYF.

V is TRBV27 and J is TRBJ2-7, with a tentative D call TRBD2 (7 bases). V gave up 8 bases and J gave up 3 bases, with 14 bases separating them. Looked up from germline, CDR1 is MNHEY and CDR2 is SMNVEV (reference sequence). The length of the CDR3 is 13 residues. Here the CDR3 DNA reads TGTGCCAGCGGGGGGGCATTTTTCTACGAGCAGTACTTC. Its protein product is CASGGAFFYEQYF.

This clonotype was seen ten or more times. The chain couples TRBV29-1 to TRBJ2-5; 12 bases fit TRBD2. The germline gives CDR1 SQVTM, CDR2 ANQGSEA. The CDR3 contains 17 residues. Trimming cost V 4 bases and J 5 bases; bases outside gene matches: 14. Here the CDR3 reads CSVGGTSGPEVGETQYF. As DNA, the CDR3 is TGCAGCGTTGGGGGGACTAGCGGGCCGGAGGTGGGGGAGACCCAGTACTTC. Full variable domain (outside the CDR3, taken from reference TRBV29-1 and TRBJ2-5): SAVISQKPSRDICQRGTSLTIQCQVDSQVTMMFWYRQQPGQSLTLIATANQGSEATYESGFVIDKFPISRPNLTFSTLTVSNMSPEDSSIYLCSVGGTSGPEVGETQYFGPGTRLLVL.

This clonotype came up many times. The rearrangement links TRBV7-2 to TRBJ1-5; TRBD1 aligns across 9 bases. Germline V gene lookup returns CDR1 SGHTA and CDR2 FQGNSA. This CDR3 is 15 amino acids long. V trimming: 8 bases; J trimming: 5 bases; junction bases outside the gene matches: 10. CDR3: CASSTRTGVDQPQHF. CDR3 DNA: TGTGCCAGCTCTACCCGGACAGGGGTTGATCAGCCCCAGCATTTT.

This clonotype was seen many times. For the CDR3, the DNA is TGTGCCAGCAGCTTCGGGACATCCGAGACCCAGTACTTC. Translated: CASSFGTSETQYF. The V and J genes are TRBV3-1 and TRBJ2-5; D is perhaps TRBD1 (6 bases). Germline V lookup: CDR1 LGHDT, CDR2 YNNKEL (reference sequence). The CDR3 extends over 13 amino acids. Between the trimmed V and J ends, which lost 5 bases and 5 bases, there was a span of 12 bases.